Listed below are T cell receptor beta chains from one sample, sequenced in a study of T cells in Graves' hyperthyroidism and ophthalmopathy. Using its own MiXCR run on the multiplex PCR reads, TCRdb lists one record per CDR3 protein. The sample contains roughly 660,000 distinct CDR3 sequences, 17% of which appear only once. The sequenced sample was blood. These TCRs come from a man in his fifties or sixties with Graves' hyperthyroidism. CDR3s include the opening cysteine and the closing phenylalanine or tryptophan. D genes are given only for firm matches. The size field is filled for only some rows; it gives once, few, many or a size class.

clone size: -; J gene: TRBJ2-1; V gene: TRBV7-2; D gene: TRBD2; CDR3 DNA: TGTGCCAGCAGCTTAGCTAGTCTAGCGGGCGTCAATGAGCAGTTCTTC; CDR3 protein: CASSLASLAGVNEQFF
clone size: many; J gene: TRBJ2-5; V gene: TRBV2; D gene: -; CDR3 DNA: TGTGCCAGCAGTGAAAATCTGGGGGAACCGTACTTC; CDR3 protein: CASSENLGEPYF
clone size: many; J gene: TRBJ2-7; V gene: TRBV7-2; D gene: -; CDR3 DNA: TGTGCCAGCAGTTTTAGCAGGGACGAGCAGTACTTC; CDR3 protein: CASSFSRDEQYF
clone size: many; J gene: TRBJ2-5; V gene: TRBV6-1; D gene: TRBD2; CDR3 DNA: TGTGCCAGCAGTGAACGAGCGGGAGTTGGAGAGACCCAGTACTTC; CDR3 protein: CASSERAGVGETQYF
clone size: -; J gene: TRBJ2-5; V gene: TRBV11-2; D gene: -; CDR3 DNA: TGTGCCAGCAGCCCTACGGGCTCCCTGTACTTC; CDR3 protein: CASSPTGSLYF
clone size: few; J gene: TRBJ1-1; V gene: TRBV6-1; D gene: -; CDR3 DNA: TGTGCCTCGGGGCTCACGTGGTCCACTGAAGCTTTCTTT; CDR3 protein: CASGLTWSTEAFF
clone size: -; J gene: TRBJ1-1; V gene: TRBV5-1; D gene: -; CDR3 DNA: TGCGCCAGCAGCCCGGAGGGGCGCACTGAAGCTTTCTTT; CDR3 protein: CASSPEGRTEAFF
clone size: many; J gene: TRBJ1-6; V gene: TRBV11-2; D gene: TRBD1; CDR3 DNA: TGTGCCAGCACCGGACAGGGAGGATCACCCCTCCACTTT; CDR3 protein: CASTGQGGSPLHF
clone size: -; J gene: TRBJ1-1; V gene: TRBV9; D gene: -; CDR3 DNA: TGTGCCAGCAGCGTAGCTTGGAACACTGAAGCTTTCTTT; CDR3 protein: CASSVAWNTEAFF
clone size: -; J gene: TRBJ2-5; V gene: TRBV7-2; D gene: TRBD2; CDR3 DNA: TGTGCCAGCAGCACTTTAGCGGGAGGGCTGGAGACCCAGTACTTC; CDR3 protein: CASSTLAGGLETQYF
clone size: many; J gene: TRBJ1-1; V gene: TRBV30; D gene: -; CDR3 DNA: TGTGCCTGGAGCGGGACGGGACTTGAAGCTTTCTTT; CDR3 protein: CAWSGTGLEAFF
clone size: -; J gene: TRBJ2-1; V gene: TRBV27; D gene: TRBD2; CDR3 DNA: TGTGCCAGCAGTTTACCGCCCCTAGCGGGAGGAACCAATGAGCAGTTCTTC; CDR3 protein: CASSLPPLAGGTNEQFF
clone size: -; J gene: TRBJ2-3; V gene: TRBV6-5; D gene: TRBD2; CDR3 DNA: TGTGCCAGCAGTTACGCGACTAGCTTCTATGCAGATACGCAGTATTTT; CDR3 protein: CASSYATSFYADTQYF
clone size: -; J gene: TRBJ2-5; V gene: TRBV28; D gene: -; CDR3 DNA: TGTGCCAGCAGTATATGGGAACCCCAAGAGACCCAGTACTTC; CDR3 protein: CASSIWEPQETQYF
clone size: many; J gene: TRBJ2-7; V gene: TRBV6-5; D gene: -; CDR3 DNA: TGTGCCAGCAGTTACTCGAAGGGGCACAGGGCCTACGAGCAGTACTTC; CDR3 protein: CASSYSKGHRAYEQYF
clone size: -; J gene: TRBJ1-2; V gene: TRBV5-1; D gene: TRBD1; CDR3 DNA: TGCGCCAGCAGCACAGGACAGGGCGGCGGCTACACCTTC; CDR3 protein: CASSTGQGGGYTF
clone size: -; J gene: TRBJ2-6; V gene: TRBV29-1; D gene: -; CDR3 DNA: TGCAGCGTTGGGGACCGCTCTGGGGCCAACGTCCTGACTTTC; CDR3 protein: CSVGDRSGANVLTF
clone size: -; J gene: TRBJ2-2; V gene: TRBV6-5; D gene: -; CDR3 DNA: TGTGCCAGCAGTTACCGACTGTTCACCGGGGAGCTGTTTTTT; CDR3 protein: CASSYRLFTGELFF
clone size: many; J gene: TRBJ1-2; V gene: TRBV2; D gene: -; CDR3 DNA: TGTGCCAGCATTCGACAGGAACGGAGGGATGGCTACACCTTC; CDR3 protein: CASIRQERRDGYTF
clone size: many; J gene: TRBJ2-2; V gene: TRBV7-2; D gene: -; CDR3 DNA: TGTGCCAGCAGATTACAGGGTACCACCGGGGAGCTGTTTTTT; CDR3 protein: CASRLQGTTGELFF
clone size: many; J gene: TRBJ2-1; V gene: TRBV7-8; D gene: TRBD2; CDR3 DNA: TGTGCCAGCAGCCAAGCGGCGGCGGGGGGGAATGAGCAGTTCTTC; CDR3 protein: CASSQAAAGGNEQFF
clone size: -; J gene: TRBJ1-5; V gene: TRBV4-1; D gene: -; CDR3 DNA: TGCGCCAGCAGCCAAGTAATTCGGAATCAGCCCCAGCATTTT; CDR3 protein: CASSQVIRNQPQHF
clone size: many; J gene: TRBJ1-2; V gene: TRBV12-3/TRBV12-4; D gene: -; CDR3 DNA: TGTGCCAGCGCATATCGGGAGGCTGATGGCTACACCTTC; CDR3 protein: CASAYREADGYTF
clone size: many; J gene: TRBJ1-6; V gene: TRBV11-2; D gene: -; CDR3 DNA: TGTGCCAGCAGCCCCGGACATTTAGTTGGGTCACCCCTCCACTTT; CDR3 protein: CASSPGHLVGSPLHF
clone size: few; J gene: TRBJ2-7; V gene: TRBV6-1; D gene: TRBD1; CDR3 DNA: TGTGCCAGCAGTTCTTATTCAGGGGGCTACGAGCAGTACTTC; CDR3 protein: CASSSYSGGYEQYF
clone size: -; J gene: TRBJ2-2; V gene: TRBV4-3; D gene: -; CDR3 DNA: TGCGCCAGCAGCCAAGATGCAACGGGGTACACCGGGGAGCTGTTTTTT; CDR3 protein: CASSQDATGYTGELFF
clone size: many; J gene: TRBJ1-4; V gene: TRBV30; D gene: -; CDR3 DNA: TGTGCCTGGACCCAGGGAACAAAACTGTTTTTT; CDR3 protein: CAWTQGTKLFF
clone size: few; J gene: TRBJ1-3; V gene: TRBV19; D gene: -; CDR3 DNA: TGTGCCAGTAGTATCGTCCCGAACGGCTACTCTGGAAACACCATATATTTT; CDR3 protein: CASSIVPNGYSGNTIYF
clone size: -; J gene: TRBJ2-3; V gene: TRBV7-3; D gene: TRBD2; CDR3 DNA: TGTACCAGCAGCTTAGCGGGAGGGCCAGATACGCAGTATTTT; CDR3 protein: CTSSLAGGPDTQYF
clone size: many; J gene: TRBJ2-7; V gene: TRBV12-3/TRBV12-4; D gene: TRBD2; CDR3 DNA: TGTGCCAGCAGTTTAGAGGGCGGGAGTAGCTCCTACGAGCAGTACTTC; CDR3 protein: CASSLEGGSSSYEQYF
clone size: many; J gene: TRBJ1-6; V gene: TRBV14; D gene: -; CDR3 DNA: TGTGCCAGCAGTCACAGGAATTCACCCCTCCACTTT; CDR3 protein: CASSHRNSPLHF
clone size: -; J gene: TRBJ2-5; V gene: TRBV5-1; D gene: TRBD1; CDR3 DNA: TGCGCCAGCAGCTTGAGACAGGGAAGGGAGACCCAGTACTTC; CDR3 protein: CASSLRQGRETQYF
clone size: few; J gene: TRBJ2-5; V gene: TRBV12-3/TRBV12-4; D gene: TRBD1; CDR3 DNA: TGTGCCAGCAGTAGACAACAGGGGTGGTGGCAAGAGACCCAGTACTTC; CDR3 protein: CASSRQQGWWQETQYF
clone size: many; J gene: TRBJ2-2; V gene: TRBV5-6; D gene: -; CDR3 DNA: TGTGCCAGCAACGGTGCGGGCACCGGGGAGCTGTTTTTT; CDR3 protein: CASNGAGTGELFF
clone size: many; J gene: TRBJ2-4; V gene: TRBV19; D gene: -; CDR3 DNA: TGTGCCAGTAAGGACAGTCTAGCCAAAAACATTCAGTACTTC; CDR3 protein: CASKDSLAKNIQYF
clone size: -; J gene: TRBJ1-5; V gene: TRBV6-2/TRBV6-3; D gene: -; CDR3 DNA: TGTGCCAGCAGTTACCGCCAGTTTCATAGCAATCAGCCCCAGCATTTT; CDR3 protein: CASSYRQFHSNQPQHF
clone size: -; J gene: TRBJ2-7; V gene: TRBV6-2/TRBV6-3; D gene: -; CDR3 DNA: TGTGCCAGCAGTTCCCCAGTTATCCAGGGAGGCTCCTACGAGCAGTACTTC; CDR3 protein: CASSSPVIQGGSYEQYF
clone size: -; J gene: TRBJ2-1; V gene: TRBV20-1; D gene: -; CDR3 DNA: TGCAGTGCTAGAGTCCAGTGGTCCAATGAGCAGTTCTTC; CDR3 protein: CSARVQWSNEQFF
clone size: -; J gene: TRBJ1-1; V gene: TRBV27; D gene: -; CDR3 DNA: TGTGCCAGCAGTCCACAGCGGTACACTGAAGCTTTCTTT; CDR3 protein: CASSPQRYTEAFF
clone size: few; J gene: TRBJ2-5; V gene: TRBV12-3/TRBV12-4; D gene: -; CDR3 DNA: TGTGCCAGCAGTTTAGACCTCAACCCTCAAGAGACCCAGTACTTC; CDR3 protein: CASSLDLNPQETQYF
clone size: many; J gene: TRBJ1-2; V gene: TRBV12-3/TRBV12-4; D gene: TRBD1; CDR3 DNA: TGTGCCAGCAGCCAAAGGACAGGCGCGGCGAACTATGGCTACACCTTC; CDR3 protein: CASSQRTGAANYGYTF
clone size: few; J gene: TRBJ2-7; V gene: TRBV18; D gene: -; CDR3 DNA: TGTGCCAGCTCGACCAGTACAGGACTCTCCTACGAGCAGTACTTC; CDR3 protein: CASSTSTGLSYEQYF
clone size: many; J gene: TRBJ1-2; V gene: TRBV12-3/TRBV12-4; D gene: -; CDR3 DNA: TGTGCCAGCAGTGACGACACCAGATATGGCTACACCTTC; CDR3 protein: CASSDDTRYGYTF
clone size: many; J gene: TRBJ2-5; V gene: TRBV11-2; D gene: -; CDR3 DNA: TGTGCCAGCAGCTTAGAGTGGAGGGGATCCGAGACCCAGTACTTC; CDR3 protein: CASSLEWRGSETQYF
clone size: many; J gene: TRBJ2-5; V gene: TRBV12-3/TRBV12-4; D gene: TRBD1; CDR3 DNA: TGTGCCAGCAGAGCAGGGACAGGGGCTGGGGAGACCCAGTACTTC; CDR3 protein: CASRAGTGAGETQYF
clone size: few; J gene: TRBJ2-3; V gene: TRBV7-8; D gene: TRBD2; CDR3 DNA: TGTGCCAGCAGGTTAGGGCGGCATAAGCGGGACGGTGATACGCAGTATTTT; CDR3 protein: CASRLGRHKRDGDTQYF
clone size: -; J gene: TRBJ2-6; V gene: TRBV28; D gene: TRBD1; CDR3 DNA: TGTGCCAGCAGTTCGCCGGGACAGGGGATCAGCAGTGGCTCTGGGGCCAACGTCCTGACTTTC; CDR3 protein: CASSSPGQGISSGSGANVLTF
clone size: -; J gene: TRBJ2-1; V gene: TRBV5-5; D gene: -; CDR3 DNA: TGTGCCAGCAGCTTGGCACGTAGTTTCCTTGCGTTCGATGAGCAGTTCTTC; CDR3 protein: CASSLARSFLAFDEQFF
clone size: many; J gene: TRBJ1-1; V gene: TRBV6-1; D gene: -; CDR3 DNA: TGTGCCAGCAGATCAGAGTTCGGCGCTGAAGCTTTCTTT; CDR3 protein: CASRSEFGAEAFF
clone size: -; J gene: TRBJ2-3; V gene: TRBV20-1; D gene: TRBD2; CDR3 DNA: TGCAGTGCTAGAGAACTAGCGGGAGCAGATACGCAGTATTTT; CDR3 protein: CSARELAGADTQYF
clone size: few; J gene: TRBJ2-3; V gene: TRBV20-1; D gene: TRBD2; CDR3 DNA: TGCAGTGCCATAGCGGGAGGGCGCACAGATACGCAGTATTTT; CDR3 protein: CSAIAGGRTDTQYF
clone size: -; J gene: TRBJ1-2; V gene: TRBV3-1; D gene: TRBD1; CDR3 DNA: TGTGCCAGCAGCACGCGACAGGGTCCTGGCTACACCTTC; CDR3 protein: CASSTRQGPGYTF
clone size: -; J gene: TRBJ2-4; V gene: TRBV10-1; D gene: -; CDR3 DNA: TGCGCCAGCAGTGAGAGTTCTTGGTCAGCCAAAAACATTCAGTACTTC; CDR3 protein: CASSESSWSAKNIQYF
clone size: many; J gene: TRBJ1-4; V gene: TRBV20-1; D gene: -; CDR3 DNA: TGCAGTGCTAGAGATCGAGGTGGGATCGCTAATGAAAAACTGTTTTTT; CDR3 protein: CSARDRGGIANEKLFF
clone size: many; J gene: TRBJ2-5; V gene: TRBV28; D gene: TRBD2; CDR3 DNA: TGTGCCAGCAGTAACTTAGCGGGAGGGCCCTCGCGGGAGACCCAGTACTTC; CDR3 protein: CASSNLAGGPSRETQYF
clone size: many; J gene: TRBJ2-3; V gene: TRBV7-2; D gene: -; CDR3 DNA: TGTGCCAGCAGCTTAGCTCTCCCGGGGGATACGCAGTATTTT; CDR3 protein: CASSLALPGDTQYF
clone size: many; J gene: TRBJ1-3; V gene: TRBV7-8; D gene: -; CDR3 DNA: TGTGCCAGCAGCTTCGGGACGTCTGGAAACACCATATATTTT; CDR3 protein: CASSFGTSGNTIYF
clone size: few; J gene: TRBJ2-7; V gene: TRBV11-2; D gene: TRBD2; CDR3 DNA: TGCGCCAGCAGCCAAACCGGGACTAGCGGCTCCTACGAGCAGTACTTC; CDR3 protein: CASSQTGTSGSYEQYF
clone size: many; J gene: TRBJ2-7; V gene: TRBV2; D gene: TRBD1; CDR3 DNA: TGTGCCAGCAGGGCGGACAGGAGCTACGAGCAGTACTTC; CDR3 protein: CASRADRSYEQYF